This T cell receptor beta chain was identified during a study of T cells in Graves' hyperthyroidism and ophthalmopathy. Findings and limits, study-wide: The majority of expanded thyroid clonotypes above 0.001 also appeared in blood.

Patients showing uncontrolled infection, other autoimmune disease, pregnancy or lactation were ineligible. The CDR3 is 15 amino acids. Trimming shortened V by 5 bases and J by 3 bases, and 17 bases separated the two germline ends. CDR1 is SGHTA, CDR2 FQGNSA, per germline. The source material, RNA transcripts, was used to amplify TCR beta CDR3 regions. Carried out on the TCR CDR3, a first-round RT-PCR used the HTBI primer set. TCRdb re-analysed the multiplex PCR reads in MiXCR, keeping a single row per CDR3 protein. The sample carries 700,000 to 850,000 distinct CDR3 sequences, around 40% recorded once. In this sample, this clonotype turned up many times. No antigen is known for it.

The genes are TRBV7-2 and TRBJ2-7; maybe TRBD2 (6 bases). This clonotype was sampled from a woman aged 35 to 49 with Graves' hyperthyroidism. The sequencing input was blood. CDR3: CASSPNPHGSYEQYF. In nucleotides, the CDR3 is TGTGCCAGCAGCCCCAACCCTCACGGGAGCTACGAGCAGTACTTC.